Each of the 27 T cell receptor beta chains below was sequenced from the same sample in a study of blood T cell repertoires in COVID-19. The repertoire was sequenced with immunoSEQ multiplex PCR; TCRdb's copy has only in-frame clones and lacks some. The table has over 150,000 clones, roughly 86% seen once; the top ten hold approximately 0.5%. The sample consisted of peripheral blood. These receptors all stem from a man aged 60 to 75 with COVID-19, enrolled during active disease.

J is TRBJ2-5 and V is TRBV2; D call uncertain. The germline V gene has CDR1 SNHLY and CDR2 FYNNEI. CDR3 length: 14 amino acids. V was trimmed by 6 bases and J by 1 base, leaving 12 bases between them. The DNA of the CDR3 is TGTGCCAGCAGCAAGAACGGCGGCCAAGAGACCCAGTACTTC. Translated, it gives CASSKNGGQETQYF.

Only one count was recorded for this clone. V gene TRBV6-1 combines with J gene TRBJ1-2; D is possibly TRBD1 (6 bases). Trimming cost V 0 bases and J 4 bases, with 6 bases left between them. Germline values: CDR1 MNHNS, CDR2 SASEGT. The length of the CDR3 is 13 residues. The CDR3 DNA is TGTGCCAGCAGTGAAGCAGGGGGCTATGGCTACACCTTC. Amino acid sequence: CASSEAGGYGYTF.

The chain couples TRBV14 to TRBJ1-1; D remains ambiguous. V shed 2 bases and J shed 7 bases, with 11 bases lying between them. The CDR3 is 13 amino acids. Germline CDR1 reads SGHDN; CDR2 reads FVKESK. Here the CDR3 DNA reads TGTGCCAGCAGCCAATCCCGACAACGTGAAGCTTTCTTT. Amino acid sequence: CASSQSRQREAFF.

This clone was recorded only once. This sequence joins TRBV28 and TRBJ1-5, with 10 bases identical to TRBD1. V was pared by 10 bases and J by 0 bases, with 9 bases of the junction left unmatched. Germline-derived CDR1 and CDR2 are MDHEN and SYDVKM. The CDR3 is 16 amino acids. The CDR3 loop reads CATLWGQGNSNQPQHF. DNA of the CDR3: TGTGCCACCCTGTGGGGACAGGGGAATAGCAATCAGCCCCAGCATTTT.

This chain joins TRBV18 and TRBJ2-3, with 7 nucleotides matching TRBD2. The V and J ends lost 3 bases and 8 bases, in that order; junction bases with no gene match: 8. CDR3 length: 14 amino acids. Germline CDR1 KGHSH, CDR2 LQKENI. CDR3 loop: CASSPDASGSTQYF. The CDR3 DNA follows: TGTGCCAGCTCACCCGATGCTAGCGGTAGTACGCAGTATTTT.

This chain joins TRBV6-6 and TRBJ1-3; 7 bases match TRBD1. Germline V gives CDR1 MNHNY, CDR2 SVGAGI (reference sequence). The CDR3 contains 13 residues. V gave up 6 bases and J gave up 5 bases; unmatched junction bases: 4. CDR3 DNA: TGTGCCAGCAGCGGGACAGACCGAAACACCATATATTTT. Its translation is CASSGTDRNTIYF.

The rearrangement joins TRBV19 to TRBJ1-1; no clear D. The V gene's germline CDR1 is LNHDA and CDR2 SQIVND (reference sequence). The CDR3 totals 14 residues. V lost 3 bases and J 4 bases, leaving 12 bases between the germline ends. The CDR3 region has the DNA TGTGCCAGTAGTATTGGGAGGGATCGCACTGAAGCTTTCTTT. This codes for CASSIGRDRTEAFF.

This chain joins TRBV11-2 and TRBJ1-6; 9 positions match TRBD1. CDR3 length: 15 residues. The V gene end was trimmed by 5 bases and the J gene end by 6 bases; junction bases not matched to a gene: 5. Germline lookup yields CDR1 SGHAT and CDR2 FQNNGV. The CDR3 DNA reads TGTGCCAGCAGCCAACAGGGGGCCTCTAATTCACCCCTCCACTTT. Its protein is CASSQQGASNSPLHF. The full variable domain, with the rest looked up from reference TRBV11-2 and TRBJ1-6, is EAGVAQSPRYKIIEKRQSVAFWCNPISGHATLYWYQQILGQGPKLLIQFQNNGVVDDSQLPKDRFSAERLKGVDSTLKIQPAKLEDSAVYLCASSQQGASNSPLHFGNGTRLTVT.

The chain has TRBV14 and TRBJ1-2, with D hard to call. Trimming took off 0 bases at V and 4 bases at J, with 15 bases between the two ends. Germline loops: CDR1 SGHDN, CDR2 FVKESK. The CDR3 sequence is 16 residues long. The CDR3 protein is CASSQDTVNLLYGYTF. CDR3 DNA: TGTGCCAGCAGCCAAGATACAGTCAATTTACTCTATGGCTACACCTTC.

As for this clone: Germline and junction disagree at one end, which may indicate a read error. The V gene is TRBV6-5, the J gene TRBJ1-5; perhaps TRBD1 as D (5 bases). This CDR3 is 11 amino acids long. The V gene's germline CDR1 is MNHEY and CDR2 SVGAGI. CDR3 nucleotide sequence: TGTGCCAGCAGCCACGGACAAGCTTGGGTTTTT. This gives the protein CASSHGQAWVF.

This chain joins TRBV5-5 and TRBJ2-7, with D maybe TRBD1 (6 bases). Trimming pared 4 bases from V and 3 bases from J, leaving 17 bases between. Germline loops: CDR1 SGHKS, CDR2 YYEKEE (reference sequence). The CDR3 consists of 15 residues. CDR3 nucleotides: TGTGCCAGCAGCCCAGGGGTCATTTTTAACTACGAGCAGTACTTC. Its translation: CASSPGVIFNYEQYF. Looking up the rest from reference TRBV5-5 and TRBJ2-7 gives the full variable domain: DAGVTQSPTHLIKTRGQQVTLRCSPISGHKSVSWYQQVLGQGPQFIFQYYEKEERGRGNFPDRFSARQFPNYSSELNVNALLLGDSALYLCASSPGVIFNYEQYFGPGTRLTVT.

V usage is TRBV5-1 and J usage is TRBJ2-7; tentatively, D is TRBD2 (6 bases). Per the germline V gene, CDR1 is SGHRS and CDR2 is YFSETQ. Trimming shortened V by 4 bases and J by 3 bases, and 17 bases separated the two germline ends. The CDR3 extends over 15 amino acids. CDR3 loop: CASSQTSRLDYEQYF. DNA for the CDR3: TGCGCCAGCAGCCAAACTAGCAGATTGGACTACGAGCAGTACTTC. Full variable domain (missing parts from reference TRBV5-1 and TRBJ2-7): KAGVTQTPRYLIKTRGQQVTLSCSPISGHRSVSWYQQTPGQGLQFLFEYFSETQRNKGNFPGRFSGRQFSNSRSEMNVSTLELGDSALYLCASSQTSRLDYEQYFGPGTRLTVT.

Here the CDR3 reads CAISAFGTTYEQYF. As DNA, the CDR3 is TGTGCCATCAGTGCCTTTGGCACGACCTACGAGCAGTACTTC. This chain joins TRBV10-3 and TRBJ2-7; D gene ambiguous. Germline lookup yields CDR1 ENHRY and CDR2 SYGVKD. CDR3 length: 14 residues. V lost 4 bases and J lost 2, with 12 bases in between.

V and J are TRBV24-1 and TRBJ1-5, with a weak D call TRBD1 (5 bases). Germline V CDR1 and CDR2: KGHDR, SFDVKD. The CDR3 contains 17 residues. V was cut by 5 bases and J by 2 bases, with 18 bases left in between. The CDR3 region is CATSAPVGREGNQPQHF. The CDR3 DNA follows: TGTGCCACCAGTGCTCCCGTCGGCAGGGAAGGCAATCAGCCCCAGCATTTT.

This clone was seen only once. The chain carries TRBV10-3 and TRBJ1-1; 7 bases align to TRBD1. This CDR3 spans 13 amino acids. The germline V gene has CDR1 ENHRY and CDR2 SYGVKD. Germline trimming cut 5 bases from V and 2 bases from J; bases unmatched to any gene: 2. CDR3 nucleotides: TGTGCCATCAGTTGGACAGGTAACACTGAAGCTTTCTTT. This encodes CAISWTGNTEAFF.

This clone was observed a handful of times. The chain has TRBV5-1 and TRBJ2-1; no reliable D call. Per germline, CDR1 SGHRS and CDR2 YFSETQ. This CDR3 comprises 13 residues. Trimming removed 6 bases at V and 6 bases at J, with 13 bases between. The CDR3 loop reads CASKDILGNEQFF. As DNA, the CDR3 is TGCGCCAGCAAGGATATCCTAGGCAATGAGCAGTTCTTC.

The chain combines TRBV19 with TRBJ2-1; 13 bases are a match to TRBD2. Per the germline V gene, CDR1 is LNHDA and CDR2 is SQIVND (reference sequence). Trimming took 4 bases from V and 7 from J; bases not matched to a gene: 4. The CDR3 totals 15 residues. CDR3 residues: CASSRLAGGLNEQFF. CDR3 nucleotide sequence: TGTGCCAGTAGTAGACTAGCGGGGGGTCTTAATGAGCAGTTCTTC.

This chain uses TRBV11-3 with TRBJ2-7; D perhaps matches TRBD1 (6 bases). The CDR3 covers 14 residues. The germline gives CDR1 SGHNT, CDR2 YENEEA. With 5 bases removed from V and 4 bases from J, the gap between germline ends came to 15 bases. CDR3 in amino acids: CASSRGDTQYEQYF. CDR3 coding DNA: TGTGCCAGCAGCCGTGGGGACACCCAATACGAGCAGTACTTC.

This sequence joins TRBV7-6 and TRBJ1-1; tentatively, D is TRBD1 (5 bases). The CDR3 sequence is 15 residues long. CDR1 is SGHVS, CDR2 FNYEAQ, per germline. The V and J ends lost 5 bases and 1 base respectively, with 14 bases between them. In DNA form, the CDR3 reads TGTGCCAGCAGCGCAGAAGGGGTGGCGAACACTGAAGCTTTCTTT. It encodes CASSAEGVANTEAFF.

CDR3 bases: TGTGCCAGTAGAGATAGGAGAGCACTGAACACTGAAGCTTTCTTT. Translating it yields CASRDRRALNTEAFF. V and J are TRBV19 and TRBJ1-1; D is ambiguous. V gave up 6 bases and J gave up 0 bases, with 14 bases separating them. This CDR3 is 15 amino acids long. Looked up from germline, CDR1 is LNHDA and CDR2 is SQIVND (reference sequence).

Written as DNA, the CDR3 is TGTGCCAGCAGCCCAGGGACAGGGAACTCGGGAGGCTACACCTTC. Translated: CASSPGTGNSGGYTF. The chain couples TRBV5-6 to TRBJ1-2, with 9 bases aligning to TRBD1. Trimming cost V 4 bases and J 8 bases; bases outside gene matches: 12. Germline V gives CDR1 SGHDT, CDR2 YYEEEE. This CDR3 is built from 15 residues.

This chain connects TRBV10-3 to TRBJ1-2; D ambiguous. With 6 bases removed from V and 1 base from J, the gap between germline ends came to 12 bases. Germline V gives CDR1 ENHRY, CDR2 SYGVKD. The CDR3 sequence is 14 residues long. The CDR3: CAISATDFNYGYTF. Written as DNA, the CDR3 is TGTGCCATCAGCGCCACGGACTTTAACTATGGCTACACCTTC.

CDR3 loop: CASSARGTGAGNTIYF. CDR3 nucleotide sequence: TGTGCCAGCAGTGCACGCGGGACAGGGGCCGGAAACACCATATATTTT. This chain uses TRBV6-1 with TRBJ1-3; 10 bases fit TRBD1. Germline CDR1 reads MNHNS; CDR2 reads SASEGT. The J segment lost 4 bases and the V segment lost 4 bases, leaving 7 bases of the junction unmatched. The CDR3 is 16 amino acids.

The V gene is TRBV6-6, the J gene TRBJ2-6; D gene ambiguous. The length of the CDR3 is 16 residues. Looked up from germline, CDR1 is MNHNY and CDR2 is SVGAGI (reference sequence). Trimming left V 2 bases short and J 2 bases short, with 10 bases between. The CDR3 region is CASSYPIVAGANVLTF. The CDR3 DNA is TGTGCCAGCAGTTACCCAATAGTCGCTGGGGCCAACGTCCTGACTTTC.

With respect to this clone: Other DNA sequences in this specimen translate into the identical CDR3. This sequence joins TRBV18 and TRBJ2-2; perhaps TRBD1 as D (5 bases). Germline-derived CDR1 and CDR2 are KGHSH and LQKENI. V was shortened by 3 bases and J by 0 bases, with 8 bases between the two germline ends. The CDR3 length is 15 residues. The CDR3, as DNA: TGTGCCAGCTCACCCAGGGTCCCGAACACCGGGGAGCTGTTTTTT. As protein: CASSPRVPNTGELFF.

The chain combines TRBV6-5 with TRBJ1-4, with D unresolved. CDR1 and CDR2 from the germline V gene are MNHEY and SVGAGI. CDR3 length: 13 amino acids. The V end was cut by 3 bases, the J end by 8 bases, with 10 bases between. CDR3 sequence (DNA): TGTGCCAGCAGTTATTCGGGTGGCGAAAAACTGTTTTTT. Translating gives CASSYSGGEKLFF.

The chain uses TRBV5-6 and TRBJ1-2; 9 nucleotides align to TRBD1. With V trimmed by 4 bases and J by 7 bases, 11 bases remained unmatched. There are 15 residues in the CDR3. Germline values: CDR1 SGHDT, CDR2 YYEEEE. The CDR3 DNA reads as TGTGCCAGCAGCGCAACAGGGGGCGATGAATTTGGCTACACCTTC. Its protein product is CASSATGGDEFGYTF.